A selection of T cell receptor beta chains follows, all from one sample in a study of blood T cell repertoires in COVID-19. Sequencing was performed with immunoSEQ multiplex PCR; in TCRdb, only in-frame clones are kept and a portion is missing. The data hold 210,000 or so clones, with more than 75% observed a single time. The sequencing input was PBMCs or T cells enriched from blood (not recorded which). These receptors were taken from a man aged 30 to 45 with acute COVID-19. Each CDR3 is given without its conserved first and last residue. A row's size may be missing; if present it is once, few, many or a size class.

- | TRBV7-2 | ASRSTGQGEKLF
- | TRBV7-2 | ASSPPSSYT
- | TRBV25-1 | ASSVTDTQY
- | TRBV19 | ASSSGTEKGNTIY
- | TRBV6-6 | ASSTGNQPQH
- | TRBV28 | ASSLSPGSTDTQY
- | TRBV28 | ASSLDTQTGELF
few | TRBV2 | ASSGELNTEAF
- | TRBV27 | ASSSGQGVFGYT
- | TRBV11-2 | ASRWSGAGTEAF
- | TRBV7-6 | ASSSRQTQETQY
once | TRBV3-1/TRBV3-2 | ASSARDSLNSPLH
- | TRBV4-1 | ASSQDWTSGGTLDTQY
- | TRBV10-3 | AISDTRDSYEQY
- | TRBV11-2 | ASSLAGAQWGEQF
- | TRBV10-3 | AINVDSSLGEQY
- | TRBV2 | AILDRIYGYT
- | TRBV3-1/TRBV3-2 | ASSQAGDGYT
- | TRBV24-1 | ATSYRETAKNIQY
- | TRBV6-5 | ASSYSGFEAF
- | TRBV27 | ASRGGGRSYNSPLH
- | TRBV28 | ASSSGTGISLSGNTIY
- | TRBV5-1 | ASSSIRDREAF
- | TRBV5-4 | AAMVEDGYT
- | TRBV19 | ASSPNGRQGGDTQY
few | TRBV10-3 | AIGAGREQY
- | TRBV11-2 | ASSLVPDYGYT
- | TRBV25-1 | ASSDGKGIYYNEQF
few | TRBV7-9 | ASSAYGYT
- | TRBV3-1/TRBV3-2 | ASSQEPAPREKLF
- | TRBV19 | ASRGEAFTEAF
- | TRBV5-1 | ASSLAGTEETQY
- | TRBV6-6 | ASSYPQGAQDYGYT
- | TRBV18 | ASSPSLISNTGELF
- | TRBV6-1 | ASSELKGVSEAF
once | TRBV5-1 | ASSPGLAGVQF
- | TRBV7-3 | ASSSQGASTEAF
- | TRBV27 | ASSLTRGSSYNEQF
- | TRBV12-3/TRBV12-4 | ASSFGRTDTQY
- | TRBV27 | ASRGWGIIYGYT
- | TRBV5-1 | ASSSDGGVLYNEQF
- | TRBV5-4 | ASSLDEGNEQF
- | TRBV6-2/TRBV6-3 | ASSTGPQETQY
- | TRBV11-3 | ASSLGVAETQY
- | TRBV5-6 | ASSRPSGVPYEQY
- | TRBV6-2/TRBV6-3 | ASSFNRDYGNYEQY
- | TRBV19 | ASSRTATAEQY
- | TRBV3-1/TRBV3-2 | ASSLSGSLREQF
- | TRBV5-1 | ASSLQPPGGGDQVKDTQY
- | TRBV9 | ASSVGSTPGDLNGYT
- | TRBV5-4 | ASSLGRNLNTEAF
- | TRBV7-9 | ASSLYGQETQY
once | TRBV28 | ASSLILNEQY
- | TRBV29-1 | SVGTAEAF